This T cell receptor (beta chain) comes out of a study of tissue T cells after allogeneic stem cell transplantation. By share, this clone ranks as medium-sized. What it binds is unknown. The listed genes are named as in mouse. The read ends 1 residue shy of where the CDR3 ends; the end is completed using the germline J gene. Libraries were prepared by immunoSEQ multiplex PCR; TCRdb keeps only in-frame clonotypes and omits some of them. The sample includes about 4,000 clones, under 65% of them seen just once. Study conclusions and caveats: Blood and spleen captured only part of the tissue TCR repertoire.

The CDR3 spans 14 residues. The germline V gene has CDR1 NNHDY and CDR2 SYVADS. J lost 0 bases, V lost 5 bases, and 3 bases had no gene match. Time point in this sample: mouse harvest day 7 after allogeneic transplant. The graft held 10^6 splenic CD5+ T cells and 10^7 T-cell-depleted bone marrow cells. This mouse GVHD model was MHC-mismatched B6 to BALB/c, profiled day 7 or 14. The receptor's source is a female BALB/c mouse given C57BL/6 T cells with graft-versus-host disease after an allogeneic hematopoietic cell transplant. The material sequenced was gut tissue. The chain joins TRBV13-3 to TRBJ1-2; 8 bases line up with TRBD1. CDR3 loop: CASSATGANSDYTF. The DNA read from the CDR3 is TGTGCCAGCAGCGCGACAGGGGCAAACTCCGACTACACC.